This T cell receptor beta chain comes out of a study of T cell changes during pregnancy in multiple sclerosis. The V and J ends lost 2 bases and 2 bases respectively, with 9 bases between them. CDR3 length: 14 residues. Germline V gene data show CDR1 as MNHNS and CDR2 as SASEGT. TCRdb keeps only in-frame clones here, not all; method: immunoSEQ multiplex PCR. The data contain some 52,000 clones, around 94% of them singletons. Material: CD4+ T cells from peripheral blood mononuclear cells, obtained in the third trimester of pregnancy. This TCR was sampled from a female donor with multiple sclerosis, enrolled in a pregnancy study. This chain links TRBV6-1 with TRBJ1-1, with D possibly matching TRBD1 (6 bases). Here the CDR3 reads CASSENRANTEAFF. The CDR3 DNA sequence: TGTGCCAGCAGTGAAAACAGGGCCAACACTGAAGCTTTCTTT.